This TCR beta chain was identified during a study of T-cell memory formation after mild COVID-19. Across the whole study: TCR clustering was largely donor specific. Study-wide findings and caveats: Second-wave clones peaking on day 37 lacked confirmed SARS-CoV-2 specificity. Mainly in CM and EM were contracting CD4+ clones; CD8+ were in EMRA.

The CDR3 sequence is 13 residues long. Germline V lookup: CDR1 SSHAT, CDR2 FNYEAQ (reference sequence). TCRdb re-analysed the 5' RACE reads in MiXCR, keeping a single row per CDR3 protein. The sample includes approximately 170,000 distinct CDR3 sequences, 10% to 15% of them seen just once. In its sample, this clonotype was seen a few times. Its antigen is undetermined. Relative to the germline gene, one junction end is altered; a read error may explain this. The receptor comes from a man younger than 35 who had mild COVID-19 (a few samples of this study predate the infection). Cell type and time point are not known. Sequencing was carried out using PBMCs or a T cell subset sorted from them (not recorded which). The chain has TRBV7-7 and TRBJ2-5; D is undetermined. The CDR3 sequence is CASSLGRKETQYF. The CDR3 region has the DNA TGTGCTAGCAGCTTAGGCAGAAAGGAGACCCAGTACTTC.